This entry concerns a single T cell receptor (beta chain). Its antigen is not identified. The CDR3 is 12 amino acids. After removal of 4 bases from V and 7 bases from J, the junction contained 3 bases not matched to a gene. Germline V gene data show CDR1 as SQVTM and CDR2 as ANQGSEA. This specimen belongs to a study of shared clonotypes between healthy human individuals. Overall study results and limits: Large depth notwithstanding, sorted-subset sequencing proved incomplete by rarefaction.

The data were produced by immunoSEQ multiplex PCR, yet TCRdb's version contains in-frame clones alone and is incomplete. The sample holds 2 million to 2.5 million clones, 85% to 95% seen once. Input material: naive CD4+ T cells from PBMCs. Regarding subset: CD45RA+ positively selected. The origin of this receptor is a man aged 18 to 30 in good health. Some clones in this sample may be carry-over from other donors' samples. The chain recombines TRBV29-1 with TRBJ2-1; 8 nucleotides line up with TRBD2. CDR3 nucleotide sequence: TGCAGCGTTGCCCGACTAGCGAATGAGCAGTTCTTC. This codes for CSVARLANEQFF.